These 20 T cell receptor beta chains were sequenced from one sample in a study of post-analysis software for immune sequencing data. For these receptors, no antigen is known. Built from TCR beta cDNA, the libraries had unique molecular identifiers in them. TCRdb re-called the PCR reads through MiXCR, storing one row per CDR3 protein. The sample contains more than 500,000 distinct CDR3 sequences, under 40% of which appear only once. The study, taken as a whole, reports: With TRBV5-6, TRBV5-1 and TRBV20-1 included, about five TRBV segments were more frequent in patients than in controls.

Specimen: blood. The receptor source for this set is a girl aged 2-17 years with multiple sclerosis.

The rearrangement links TRBV6-6 to TRBJ1-2; 7 positions match TRBD1. Germline lookup yields CDR1 MNHNY and CDR2 SVGAGI (reference sequence). V lost 10 bases and J lost 6; bases outside the gene matches: 11. The CDR3 contains 13 residues. CDR3 amino acids: CANSHTGENGYTF. Written as DNA, the CDR3 is TGTGCCAACAGCCATACAGGGGAGAATGGCTACACCTTC.

This clonotype turned up a few times. This chain joins TRBV7-8 and TRBJ2-2; TRBD2 agrees at 7 bases. V trimming: 5 bases; J trimming: 1 base; junction bases outside the gene matches: 7. The CDR3 runs to 16 residues. The V gene's germline CDR1 is SGHVS and CDR2 FQNEAQ. This CDR3 is CASSVLSGLNTGELFF. CDR3 bases: TGTGCCAGCAGCGTCCTTAGCGGGTTGAACACCGGGGAGCTGTTTTTT.

This clonotype was counted a few times. A junction boundary mismatches the germline segment, possibly from a read error. The CDR3: CSASSPLAKNIRYF. Written as DNA, the CDR3 is TGCAGTGCTAGCTCTCCGTTAGCCAAAAACATTCGGTACTTC. This sequence joins TRBV20-1 and TRBJ2-4; D is unresolved. In germline, CDR1 is DFQATT, CDR2 SNEGSKA (reference sequence). The CDR3 extends over 14 amino acids.

This clonotype was picked up a small number of times. The chain recombines TRBV29-1 with TRBJ2-1; 7 nucleotides line up with TRBD2. The CDR3 is 19 amino acids. Per the germline V gene, CDR1 is SQVTM and CDR2 is ANQGSEA. The ends lost 8 bases at V and 0 bases at J; junction bases unmatched: 22. CDR3 in amino acids: CSLRLGGGLKLSSYNEQFF. CDR3 nucleotide sequence: TGCAGCTTGCGCCTGGGGGGGGGTTTAAAACTCAGCTCCTACAATGAGCAGTTCTTC.

V and J are TRBV3-1 and TRBJ2-7; 7 bases are a match to TRBD1. The J call may not be correct, given that the DNA end is closer to TRBJ2-5. Germline V gene data show CDR1 as LGHDT and CDR2 as YNNKEL (reference sequence). The CDR3 has 15 residues. The CDR3 DNA follows: TGTGCCAGCAGCTCTCCCCGGGACAGACGAGAGACCCAGTACTTC. Protein: CASSSPRDRRETQYF.

V is TRBV5-1 and J is TRBJ2-7; D possibly uses TRBD1 or TRBD2 (5 bases each). Germline V CDR1 and CDR2: SGHRS, YFSETQ. V lost 4 bases, J lost 2 bases, and 13 bases lay in between. The CDR3 length is 14 residues. The DNA of the CDR3 is TGCGCCAGCAGCGTGCCCGGGGCCGCCTACGAGCAGTACTTC. Its protein product is CASSVPGAAYEQYF. Based on the CDR3 plus reference TRBV5-1 and TRBJ2-7, the full variable domain is KAGVTQTPRYLIKTRGQQVTLSCSPISGHRSVSWYQQTPGQGLQFLFEYFSETQRNKGNFPGRFSGRQFSNSRSEMNVSTLELGDSALYLCASSVPGAAYEQYFGPGTRLTVT.

This clonotype came up a few times. The chain couples TRBV4-1 to TRBJ2-3, with 9 bases identical to TRBD2. This CDR3 region has 17 residues. After removal of 1 base from V and 0 bases from J, the junction contained 5 bases not matched to a gene. The germline CDR1 and CDR2 sequences are MGHRA and YSYEKL. CDR3 nucleotide sequence: TGCGCCAGCAGCCAAGCTTCCCTAGCGGGGAGCACAGATACGCAGTATTTT. The encoded protein is CASSQASLAGSTDTQYF.

This clonotype was observed a single time. The V call is TRBV25-1, the J call TRBJ1-2; possible D gene TRBD1, 5 bases. The germline V and J ends were trimmed by 8 bases and 4 bases, with 14 bases remaining between them. CDR3 length: 13 residues. CDR1 is MGHDK and CDR2 is SYGVNS in the germline V gene. The CDR3 nucleotides are TGTGCCAGCTGCTGTGGGGGGACCTATGGCTACACCTTC. Its translation is CASCCGGTYGYTF.

The chain couples TRBV27 to TRBJ2-6, with TRBD2 matching 8 bases. CDR3 length equals 20 residues. After removal of 6 bases from V and 3 bases from J, the junction contained 19 bases not matched to a gene. Germline V gene lookup returns CDR1 MNHEY and CDR2 SMNVEV (reference sequence). In nucleotides, the CDR3 is TGTGCCAGCAGACGCCTCGCGGGGGGTGAGGGCCCCGTTGGGGCCAACGTCCTGACTTTC. Amino acid sequence: CASRRLAGGEGPVGANVLTF.

The chain has TRBV5-5 and TRBJ2-5; 9 bases are a match to TRBD1. The germline CDR1 and CDR2 sequences are SGHKS and YYEKEE (reference sequence). The CDR3 has 14 residues. J gave up 5 bases and V 3 bases, and 5 bases lay outside the gene matches. CDR3 DNA sequence: TGTGCCAGCAGCTGGGGGACAGGGTGGGAGACCCAGTACTTC. Translation gives CASSWGTGWETQYF.

V usage is TRBV12-3 or TRBV12-4 and J usage is TRBJ2-1; the match to TRBD2 covers 10 bases. V lost 0 bases to trimming and J lost 4 bases; unmatched junction nucleotides: 6. The CDR3 contains 17 residues. CDR3 sequence reads: CASSLARLAGAYNEQFF. The CDR3 DNA is TGTGCCAGCAGTTTAGCGCGCCTAGCGGGGGCTTACAATGAGCAGTTCTTC.

This clonotype has more than one count but fewer than ten. The chain carries TRBV21-1 and TRBJ2-7; TRBD1 is the table's D call and was not checked against the DNA. TRBV21-1 is designated a pseudogene. This CDR3 has 18 amino acids. This chain's CDR3 is CASSNTSPGQGYSYEQYF. CDR3 sequence (DNA): TGTGCCAGCAGCAACACCTCTCCGGGACAGGGGTACTCCTACGAGCAGTACTTC.

The CDR3 nucleotides read TGCAGCGTTATGGGGGCCAACTATGGCTACACCTTC. It specifies CSVMGANYGYTF. The rearrangement links TRBV29-1 to TRBJ1-2; D possibly corresponds to TRBD1 (6 bases). Germline-derived CDR1 and CDR2 are SQVTM and ANQGSEA. The CDR3 contains 12 residues. With 5 bases removed from V and 2 bases from J, the gap between germline ends came to 9 bases.

The chain employs TRBV5-1 and TRBJ2-3; D gene uncertain. Trimming pared 4 bases from V and 1 base from J, leaving 10 bases between. The CDR3 extends over 14 amino acids. Germline V lookup: CDR1 SGHRS, CDR2 YFSETQ. The CDR3 spells CASSESLGTDTQYF. The CDR3 DNA sequence: TGCGCCAGCAGCGAATCTCTCGGCACAGATACGCAGTATTTT. Full variable domain (outside the CDR3, taken from reference TRBV5-1 and TRBJ2-3): KAGVTQTPRYLIKTRGQQVTLSCSPISGHRSVSWYQQTPGQGLQFLFEYFSETQRNKGNFPGRFSGRQFSNSRSEMNVSTLELGDSALYLCASSESLGTDTQYFGPGTRLTVL.

J is TRBJ2-3 and V is TRBV5-1, with 9 bases matching TRBD1. This CDR3 is 16 amino acids long. With V trimmed by 0 bases and J by 3 bases, 5 bases remained unmatched. Per germline, CDR1 SGHRS and CDR2 YFSETQ. CDR3 sequence reads: CASSLVGQGFTDTQYF. The CDR3 nucleotides read TGCGCCAGCAGCTTGGTGGGACAGGGATTTACAGATACGCAGTATTTT.

The rearrangement joins TRBV12-3 or TRBV12-4 to TRBJ2-5; either TRBD1 or TRBD2 may supply D (5 bases each). Between the trimmed V and J ends, which lost 5 bases and 11 bases, there was a span of 21 bases. This CDR3 has 14 residues. CDR3 sequence: CASSPPGTHNEQYF. In DNA form, the CDR3 reads TGTGCCAGCAGTCCTCCCGGGACCCACAATGAGCAGTACTTC.

Ten or more counts support this clonotype. V is TRBV14 and J is TRBJ1-1; no definite D call. CDR1 SGHDN and CDR2 FVKESK come from the germline V gene. CDR3 length: 15 residues. Trimming took 0 bases from V and 6 from J, leaving 14 bases between them. Here the CDR3 DNA reads TGTGCCAGCAGCCAAGACCTGCAGCCCACGGCTGAAGCTTTCTTT. Translated: CASSQDLQPTAEAFF.

The rearrangement uses TRBV6-1 and TRBJ1-1; 10 bases map to TRBD1. The CDR3 contains 16 residues. The germline V gene encodes CDR1 MNHNS and CDR2 SASEGT. V lost 4 bases to trimming and J lost 5 bases; unmatched junction nucleotides: 10. The CDR3, as DNA: TGTGCCAGCAGTGCGACGACAGGGGGCATAGGAACTGAAGCTTTCTTT. Translated, it gives CASSATTGGIGTEAFF.

This clonotype occurred a few times. The chain couples TRBV28 to TRBJ1-5; 7 nucleotides agree with TRBD1. With 6 bases clipped from V and 4 bases from J, the junction kept 12 bases outside the gene matches. The CDR3 covers 16 residues. Germline CDR1 reads MDHEN; CDR2 reads SYDVKM. The CDR3 DNA reads TGTGCCAGCAGCCATCCCCCCGGGACAGTAAATCAGCCCCAGCATTTT. Protein product: CASSHPPGTVNQPQHF.

As to this clonotype: At one of its ends the junction is not consistent with the germline gene, which may arise from a read error. The chain is built from TRBV2 and TRBJ2-1; 12 nucleotides agree with TRBD2. The CDR3 totals 16 residues. Germline V gene sequence: CDR1 SNHLY, CDR2 FYNNEI. The CDR3 reads CASKRLAGVTYYEQFF. CDR3 nucleotide sequence: TGTGCCAGCAAAAGACTAGCGGGGGTAACCTACTATGAGCAGTTCTTC.